The 31 T cell receptor beta chains reported below all come from one sample, sequenced in a study of T cells in women clearing cervical HPV infection. Here immunoSEQ multiplex PCR was the method, and the copy in TCRdb shows in-frame clones only, minus some. Its table records tens of thousands of clones. Sequencing input: blood buffy coat. These receptors came from a woman aged 18 to 75 with a cervical HPV16 infection that either progressed to CIN3+ or cleared (not recorded which).

Comment on this clone: The read ends 3 residues early relative to the CDR3; the germline J gene fills the gap. This chain joins TRBV5-1 and TRBJ2-2; 11 bases are shared with TRBD2. The CDR3 is 18 residues long. Germline CDR1 SGHRS, CDR2 YFSETQ. V lost 4 bases, J lost 1 base, and 9 bases stayed unmatched. CDR3 DNA (partial): TGCGCCAGCAGCCCCCCCCTCGGACTAGCGGGGAACACCGGGGAG. This translates into CASSPPLGLAGNTGE. The CDR3 in full is CASSPPLGLAGNTGELFF.

About this clone itself: The read terminates 3 residues before the CDR3 end, so the remaining end is supplied by the germline J gene. V and J are TRBV18 and TRBJ2-3; D is perhaps TRBD2 (5 bases). Germline V gene lookup returns CDR1 KGHSH and CDR2 LQKENI. The CDR3 sequence is 13 residues long. The DNA read from the CDR3 is TGTGCCAGCTCGGACTCCTCACAAGAGACG. Protein sequence: CASSDSSQET. The entire CDR3 reads CASSDSSQETQYF.

Its frequency marks this clone as medium-sized. The DNA ends 3 residues before the CDR3 does, and the rest of the CDR3 is filled in from the germline J gene. The chain is built from TRBV6-2 or TRBV6-3 and TRBJ1-5; 8 nucleotides line up with TRBD1. After removal of 5 bases from V and 3 bases from J, the junction contained 9 bases not matched to a gene. The CDR3 has 16 amino acids. Germline V CDR1 and CDR2: MNHEY, SVGEGT. Incomplete CDR3 DNA: TGTGCCAGCAGTAACCGAGACAGGGGTGACAATCAGCCC. This gives the protein CASSNRDRGDNQP. The full CDR3 sequence reads CASSNRDRGDNQPQHF.

Regarding this clone: The CDR3 end falls 3 residues outside the read, so it is completed with the germline J gene. V is TRBV19 and J is TRBJ1-5; TRBD1 matches at 8 bases. CDR3 length: 16 amino acids. V lost 3 bases and J lost 4; bases outside the gene matches: 8. The V gene's germline CDR1 is LNHDA and CDR2 SQIVND (reference sequence). The CDR3 spells CASSIGQGSGNQPQHF. CDR3 DNA, as far as it was read: TGTGCCAGTAGTATTGGACAGGGCTCGGGAAATCAGCCC. The entire variable domain, with the rest obtained from reference TRBV19 and TRBJ1-5, is as follows: DGGITQSPKYLFRKEGQNVTLSCEQNLNHDAMYWYRQDPGQGLRLIYYSQIVNDFQKGDIAEGYSVSREKKESFPLTVTSAQKNPTAFYLCASSIGQGSGNQPQHFGDGTRLSIL.

Comments on this clone: The read halts 3 residues ahead of the CDR3 end, with the missing end drawn from the germline J gene. V and J are TRBV7-2 and TRBJ1-2, with a weak D call TRBD1 (6 bases). Germline-derived CDR1 and CDR2 are SGHTA and FQGNSA. The CDR3 sequence is 13 residues long. V lost 3 bases, J lost 4 bases, and 9 bases lay in between. CDR3 DNA (partial): TGTGCCAGCAGCTTTGGGGGCAGCTATGGC. Translation gives CASSFGGSYG. Given in full, the CDR3 is CASSFGGSYGYTF.

CDR3 region: CASSLLGQGNYEQYF. CDR3 DNA, as far as it was read: TGTGCCAGCAGCTTGTTGGGACAGGGGAACTACGAG. The V call is TRBV13, the J call TRBJ2-7, with TRBD1 identical over 10 bases. The read comes to an end 3 residues before the CDR3 does, leaving the germline J gene to fill in the end. V shed 3 bases, J shed 3 bases, and the junction held 5 bases outside the gene matches. Germline V lookup: CDR1 PRHDT, CDR2 FYEKMQ (reference sequence). This CDR3 has 15 residues.

The CDR3: CASGGAGTPYGYTF. The covered CDR3 bases are TGTGCCAGCGGGGGGGCCGGGACACCCTATGGC. The chain carries TRBV9 and TRBJ1-2, with D perhaps TRBD1 (6 bases). The CDR3 goes on 3 residues after the read ends, and that part is filled in from the germline J gene. Trimming cost V 7 bases and J 4 bases, with 17 bases left between them. Germline CDR1 reads SGDLS; CDR2 reads YYNGEE. The CDR3 consists of 14 residues.

The CDR3 DNA, read in part, is TGCAGTGCTACAGGGGTAACTAATGAAAAA. This translates into CSATGVTNEK. The whole CDR3 reads CSATGVTNEKLFF. This rearrangement joins TRBV20-1 to TRBJ1-4; tentative D call: TRBD1 (6 bases). The CDR3 end falls 3 residues outside the read, so it is completed with the germline J gene. Germline V CDR1 and CDR2: DFQATT, SNEGSKA (reference sequence). The CDR3 has 13 residues. V was pared by 4 bases and J by 1 base, with 7 bases between.

As concerns this clone: Coverage ceases 3 residues before the CDR3 finishes, and the germline J gene fills in the end. The rearrangement joins TRBV20-1 to TRBJ2-2; D gene ambiguous. CDR3 length equals 14 residues. In germline, CDR1 is DFQATT, CDR2 SNEGSKA (reference sequence). The DNA read from the CDR3 is TGCAGTGCTAGAGTAGGGTATGGTAATGAAAAG. Residues: CSARVGYGNEK. The CDR3 in full is CSARVGYGNEKLFF.

Points on this clone: The read terminates 3 residues ahead of where the CDR3 ends, so the germline J gene completes it. The J gene is TRBJ2-3, the V gene TRBV5-1; TRBD1 aligns across 7 bases. The CDR3 contains 15 residues. Trimming cost V 3 bases and J 0 bases; bases outside gene matches: 4. The germline V gene has CDR1 SGHRS and CDR2 YFSETQ. The CDR3 loop is CASSWTGISTDTQYF. The sequenced CDR3 bases are TGCGCCAGCAGCTGGACAGGAATTAGCACAGATACG.

The sequenced part of the CDR3 DNA is TGTGCCTGGTCCCGGGGGTTGAACACTGAA. This encodes CAWSRGLNTE. The full CDR3 protein reads CAWSRGLNTEAFF. This rearrangement joins TRBV30 to TRBJ1-1; tentative D call: TRBD1 (5 bases). Sequencing ends 3 residues short of the CDR3 end; the germline J gene provides the rest. V was clipped by 5 bases and J by 0 bases, with 10 bases between them. Germline V gene data show CDR1 as GTSNPN and CDR2 as SVGIG (reference sequence). The CDR3 consists of 13 residues. The whole variable domain, remainder taken from reference TRBV30 and TRBJ1-1, is SQTIHQWPATLVQPVGSPLSLECTVEGTSNPNLYWYRQAAGRGLQLLFYSVGIGQISSEVPQNLSASRPQDRQFILSSKKLLLSDSGFYLCAWSRGLNTEAFFGQGTRLTVV.

About this clone: The read ends 3 residues early relative to the CDR3; the germline J gene fills the gap. The chain has TRBV27 and TRBJ2-1; possible D gene TRBD2, 5 bases. The length of the CDR3 is 15 residues. In germline, CDR1 is MNHEY, CDR2 SMNVEV (reference sequence). Trimming pared 4 bases from V and 9 bases from J, leaving 19 bases between. The CDR3 DNA, read in part, is TGTGCCAGCAGTTCCATCCGGGGTGGGGTCGGTGAG. It specifies CASSSIRGGVGE. The CDR3 as a whole reads CASSSIRGGVGEQFF.

Worth noting for this clone: The CDR3 end lies 3 residues beyond the end of the read and is filled in from the germline J gene. This chain joins TRBV7-9 and TRBJ1-2; the match to TRBD1 covers 7 bases. CDR1 and CDR2 from the germline V gene are SEHNR and FQNEAQ (reference sequence). The CDR3 spans 15 residues. The CDR3 bases that were read are TGTGCCAGCAGCTTATTTGGGACAGCCTCAGGGGAC. It is translated as CASSLFGTASGD. From start to end, the CDR3 is CASSLFGTASGDYTF.

On this clone itself: Read coverage stops 3 residues before the CDR3 terminus; the germline J gene supplies the remainder. The chain carries TRBV20-1 and TRBJ2-2; D not resolved. The CDR3 has 15 residues. V was shortened by 3 bases and J by 0 bases, with 11 bases between the two germline ends. Germline V gene sequence: CDR1 DFQATT, CDR2 SNEGSKA (reference sequence). The CDR3 region is CSASPAEANTGELFF. Incomplete CDR3 DNA: TGCAGTGCTAGTCCCGCCGAGGCGAACACCGGGGAG.

As for this clone: The read ends 3 residues shy of where the CDR3 ends; the end is completed using the germline J gene. The rearrangement joins TRBV12-3 or TRBV12-4 to TRBJ2-1, with 12 bases identical to TRBD2. There are 17 residues in the CDR3. V gave up 7 bases and J gave up 5 bases; unmatched junction bases: 12. CDR3 residues: CASNIHRTSGKNNEQFF. CDR3 DNA, as far as it was read: TGTGCCAGCAACATACACCGGACTAGCGGGAAAAACAATGAG.

With regard to this clone: From the germline J gene comes the end of the CDR3, since the read stops 3 residues before it. The chain is built from TRBV19 and TRBJ2-3; 9 nucleotides align to TRBD2. Germline values: CDR1 LNHDA, CDR2 SQIVND (reference sequence). The CDR3 covers 14 residues. V shed 6 bases, J shed 6 bases, and the junction held 7 bases outside the gene matches. The sequenced part of the CDR3 DNA is TGTGCCAGTAGGACCGCGGGGGGGCGTGATACG. Its protein is CASRTAGGRDT. The full CDR3 reads CASRTAGGRDTQYF.

Worth noting for this clone: The CDR3 extends 3 residues past the end of the read, so its final part is completed from the germline J gene. V and J are TRBV2 and TRBJ2-3; 9 positions match TRBD2. The V gene end was trimmed by 1 base and the J gene end by 3 bases; junction bases not matched to a gene: 5. Germline-derived CDR1 and CDR2 are SNHLY and FYNNEI. This CDR3 comprises 16 residues. The CDR3 is CASSEGLAGRTDTQYF. Incomplete CDR3 DNA: TGTGCCAGCAGTGAAGGGCTAGCGGGGAGAACAGATACG.

Turning to this clone: The read falls 3 residues short of the CDR3 end, and the missing part is taken from the germline J gene. The chain joins TRBV5-1 to TRBJ1-2; TRBD1 aligns across 8 bases. The trim removed 5 bases at V and 3 bases at J, leaving 6 bases unmatched. Germline V gene data show CDR1 as SGHRS and CDR2 as YFSETQ. This CDR3 comprises 14 residues. The CDR3 loop reads CASRPDRGDYGYTF. The sequenced part of the CDR3 DNA is TGCGCCAGCAGACCTGACAGGGGTGACTATGGC.

Concerning this clone itself: The read terminates 3 residues ahead of where the CDR3 ends, so the germline J gene completes it. V gene TRBV20-1 combines with J gene TRBJ2-7; 12 nucleotides agree with TRBD2. Germline lookup yields CDR1 DFQATT and CDR2 SNEGSKA (reference sequence). With V trimmed by 3 bases and J by 5 bases, 11 bases remained unmatched. This CDR3 contains 16 residues. The part of the CDR3 DNA that was read is TGCAGTGCTAGTAAACCCCTAGCGGGGGGGCGCGACGAG. It encodes CSASKPLAGGRDE. The whole CDR3 sequence is CSASKPLAGGRDEQYF.

The part of the CDR3 DNA that was read is TGTGCCAGCGGCGACTTAGCGGGGGGGGCCTACAATGAG. Amino acids: CASGDLAGGAYNE. The full CDR3 sequence reads CASGDLAGGAYNEQFF. The genes are TRBV2 and TRBJ2-1, with 11 positions matching TRBD2. The read stops 3 residues short of the end of the CDR3; the missing end is completed from the germline J gene. CDR1 is SNHLY and CDR2 is FYNNEI in the germline V gene. V trimming: 8 bases; J trimming: 2 bases; junction bases outside the gene matches: 8. The CDR3 is 16 residues long.

In the case of this clone: The CDR3 is cut off 3 residues early in the read; its end comes from the germline J gene. The chain carries TRBV5-6 and TRBJ2-7; 7 nucleotides line up with TRBD1. Germline values: CDR1 SGHDT, CDR2 YYEEEE. The V and J ends lost 3 bases and 2 bases, in that order; junction bases with no gene match: 2. CDR3 size: 13 residues. The sequenced part of the CDR3 DNA is TGTGCCAGCAGCTCGACAGGGACCTACGAG. The encoded protein is CASSSTGTYE. In full, the CDR3 is CASSSTGTYEQYF.

Partial CDR3 DNA: TGTGCCAGCTCACCAGAGGCAGGGCCCTACGAG. It is translated as CASSPEAGPYE. The full CDR3 is CASSPEAGPYEAFF. J is TRBJ1-1 and V is TRBV18, with a tentative D call TRBD1 (5 bases). The read comes to an end 3 residues before the CDR3 does, leaving the germline J gene to fill in the end. The germline V gene encodes CDR1 KGHSH and CDR2 LQKENI. The CDR3 is 14 residues long.

Comments on this clone: The CDR3 extends 3 residues past the end of the read, so its final part is completed from the germline J gene. The chain couples TRBV10-1 to TRBJ1-5; possibly TRBD1 for D (6 bases). V lost 8 bases to trimming and J lost 4 bases, with 15 bases between them. This CDR3 contains 14 residues. CDR1 and CDR2 from the germline V gene are WNHNN and SYGVQD (reference sequence). Partial CDR3 DNA: TGCGCCAGCCTAGAGGACAGCCTAAATCAGCCC. This sequence encodes CASLEDSLNQP. The complete CDR3 sequence is CASLEDSLNQPQHF.

Turning to this clone: Read sequence stops 3 residues before the CDR3 end, and the germline J gene provides the missing end. V is TRBV20-1 and J is TRBJ1-4; 9 positions match TRBD1. The trim removed 5 bases at V and 7 bases at J, leaving 11 bases unmatched. Germline V gives CDR1 DFQATT, CDR2 SNEGSKA (reference sequence). This CDR3 is built from 15 residues. The part of the CDR3 DNA that was read is TGCAGTGCTCCTCCCGGGGACAGGGATATTGAAAAA. As protein: CSAPPGDRDIEK. The whole CDR3 protein is CSAPPGDRDIEKLFF.

To note about this clone: The read ends 3 residues before the CDR3 terminus; that terminus is restored from the germline J gene. The J gene is TRBJ1-1, the V gene TRBV20-1, with TRBD1 matching over 8 bases. Germline-derived CDR1 and CDR2 are DFQATT and SNEGSKA (reference sequence). CDR3 length equals 17 residues. The J segment lost 3 bases and the V segment lost 5 bases, leaving 17 bases of the junction unmatched. CDR3 loop: CSAPGTMVRGRDTEAFF. The covered CDR3 bases are TGCAGTGCTCCCGGCACTATGGTCAGGGGGCGGGACACTGAA.

Measured by frequency, this clone is medium-sized. Coverage ceases 3 residues before the CDR3 finishes, and the germline J gene fills in the end. The V and J genes are TRBV30 and TRBJ2-6; D call uncertain. Between the trimmed V and J ends, which lost 3 bases and 0 bases, there was a span of 3 bases. This CDR3 region has 13 residues. Germline loops: CDR1 GTSNPN, CDR2 SVGIG (reference sequence). The part of the CDR3 DNA that was read is TGTGCCTGGAGCGGCTCTGGGGCCAACGTC. Protein sequence: CAWSGSGANV. The whole CDR3 sequence reads CAWSGSGANVLTF.

On this clone itself: The read halts 3 residues ahead of the CDR3 end, with the missing end drawn from the germline J gene. This rearrangement joins TRBV5-4 to TRBJ1-2; D not certain. CDR1 and CDR2 (germline): SGHNT, YYREEE (reference sequence). CDR3 size: 16 residues. The CDR3 loop is CASSLEASGLSYEYTF. The DNA read from the CDR3 is TGTGCCAGCAGCTTGGAGGCGTCAGGCCTCTCCTACGAG.

In the case of this clone: Read sequence stops 3 residues before the CDR3 end, and the germline J gene provides the missing end. This chain uses TRBV30 with TRBJ2-1, with D possibly being TRBD1 (6 bases). Trimming left V 4 bases short and J 7 bases short, with 11 bases between. The germline gives CDR1 GTSNPN, CDR2 SVGIG (reference sequence). This CDR3 is 12 amino acids long. The DNA read from the CDR3 is TGTGCCTGGAACTGGGGGCGTAATGAG. Amino acid sequence: CAWNWGRNE. The complete CDR3 protein is CAWNWGRNEQFF.

Comments on this clone: The CDR3 extends 3 residues past the end of the read, so its final part is completed from the germline J gene. The J gene is TRBJ1-1, the V gene TRBV20-1; D is uncertain. In germline, CDR1 is DFQATT, CDR2 SNEGSKA (reference sequence). Trimming pared 2 bases from V and 0 bases from J, leaving 4 bases between. The CDR3 runs 12 residues. The part of the CDR3 DNA that was read is TGCAGTGCTAGAAGGGTGAACACTGAA. Amino acid sequence: CSARRVNTE. The whole CDR3 region reads CSARRVNTEAFF.

A word on this clone: The read falls 3 residues short of the CDR3 end, and the missing part is taken from the germline J gene. The chain combines TRBV5-1 with TRBJ2-1; 7 nucleotides align to TRBD1. The germline V gene has CDR1 SGHRS and CDR2 YFSETQ. The J segment lost 4 bases and the V segment lost 3 bases, leaving 4 bases of the junction unmatched. There are 14 residues in the CDR3. Incomplete CDR3 DNA: TGCGCCAGCAGCTACGGGACAGAGTACAATGAG. Translation: CASSYGTEYNE. The whole CDR3 region reads CASSYGTEYNEQFF.

A remark on this clone: The read ends 3 residues early relative to the CDR3; the germline J gene fills the gap. This chain connects TRBV7-9 to TRBJ1-1, with 7 nucleotides matching TRBD1. J was trimmed by 5 bases and V by 4 bases; bases with no gene match: 7. CDR1 and CDR2 (germline): SEHNR, FQNEAQ (reference sequence). The CDR3 runs 14 residues. The part of the CDR3 DNA that was read is TGTGCCAGCAGCTCGACAGGGACCGATACTGAA. Protein sequence: CASSSTGTDTE. The whole CDR3 sequence is CASSSTGTDTEAFF.